These T cell receptor beta chains were read from a single sample in a study of blood T cell repertoires in COVID-19. Sequenced by immunoSEQ multiplex PCR; TCRdb stores in-frame clones only, minus some. Of roughly 180,000 clones listed, under 85% were seen once; the top ten hold about 1.2%. The sequenced sample consisted of peripheral blood. All receptors derive from a man between 60 and 75 years old who had recovered from COVID-19. The CDR3 runs from the conserved cysteine through the conserved F or W. The order of the fields is V gene, clone size, J gene, D gene, CDR3 protein, CDR3 DNA. The D gene is left open where the match is weak. The size of a clone is reported for some rows only, either as once, few or many, or as a class for expanded clones.

v_call: TRBV19; clone_size: -; j_call: TRBJ1-2; d_call: -; cdr3_aa: CASRSPRGEDWYGYTF; cdr3_nt: TGTGCCAGTAGATCCCCCCGGGGTGAGGACTGGTATGGCTACACCTTC
v_call: TRBV25-1; clone_size: -; j_call: TRBJ1-2; d_call: -; cdr3_aa: CASIGGPDGYTF; cdr3_nt: TGTGCCAGCATAGGGGGACCCGATGGCTACACCTTC
v_call: TRBV7-2; clone_size: -; j_call: TRBJ1-1; d_call: -; cdr3_aa: CASSPPSGANTEAFF; cdr3_nt: TGTGCCAGCAGCCCCCCCTCAGGCGCGAACACTGAAGCTTTCTTT
v_call: TRBV12-3/TRBV12-4; clone_size: -; j_call: TRBJ2-7; d_call: -; cdr3_aa: CASSSSGSYEQYF; cdr3_nt: TGTGCCAGCAGTTCGTCGGGTTCCTACGAGCAGTACTTC
v_call: TRBV6-5; clone_size: -; j_call: TRBJ1-4; d_call: TRBD1; cdr3_aa: CASCRDRKNEKLFF; cdr3_nt: TGTGCCAGCTGCCGGGACAGAAAAAATGAAAAACTGTTTTTT
v_call: TRBV6-1; clone_size: -; j_call: TRBJ2-1; d_call: -; cdr3_aa: CASSEAEENEQFF; cdr3_nt: TGTGCCAGCAGTGAGGCCGAGGAGAATGAGCAGTTCTTC
v_call: TRBV12-5; clone_size: few; j_call: TRBJ2-7; d_call: -; cdr3_aa: CASGLDYRDEQYF; cdr3_nt: TGTGCTAGTGGTTTGGATTACAGGGACGAGCAGTACTTC
v_call: TRBV19; clone_size: -; j_call: TRBJ2-7; d_call: -; cdr3_aa: CASNRQGGYEQYF; cdr3_nt: TGTGCCAGTAACCGGCAGGGAGGCTACGAGCAGTACTTC
v_call: TRBV7-9; clone_size: -; j_call: TRBJ1-3; d_call: -; cdr3_aa: CASSGGGGLRNTIYF; cdr3_nt: TGTGCCAGCAGCGGAGGAGGTGGGCTACGCAACACCATATATTTT
v_call: TRBV24-1; clone_size: -; j_call: TRBJ2-2; d_call: TRBD1; cdr3_aa: CATSDSLKGASNTGELFF; cdr3_nt: TGTGCCACCAGTGACTCACTTAAGGGGGCTTCGAACACCGGGGAGCTGTTTTTT
v_call: TRBV25-1; clone_size: -; j_call: TRBJ2-7; d_call: -; cdr3_aa: CASSEYGAFPYEQYF; cdr3_nt: TGTGCCAGCAGTGAATATGGGGCATTTCCTTACGAGCAGTACTTC
v_call: TRBV7-2; clone_size: -; j_call: TRBJ1-4; d_call: TRBD1; cdr3_aa: CASSKRTGIGEKLFF; cdr3_nt: TGTGCCAGCAGCAAACGGACAGGGATCGGTGAAAAACTGTTTTTT
v_call: TRBV19; clone_size: -; j_call: TRBJ2-2; d_call: -; cdr3_aa: CASSTRGWNGELFF; cdr3_nt: TGTGCCAGTAGTACGAGGGGGTGGAACGGGGAGCTGTTTTTT
v_call: TRBV5-1; clone_size: -; j_call: TRBJ2-7; d_call: TRBD1; cdr3_aa: CASSLGQTGGTYEQYF; cdr3_nt: TGCGCCAGCAGCTTAGGGCAGACAGGGGGCACCTACGAGCAGTACTTC
v_call: TRBV5-1; clone_size: -; j_call: TRBJ2-3; d_call: TRBD1; cdr3_aa: CASSPGQGARDTQYF; cdr3_nt: TGCGCCAGCAGCCCGGGACAGGGGGCGAGGGATACGCAGTATTTT
v_call: TRBV5-1; clone_size: -; j_call: TRBJ1-5; d_call: TRBD1; cdr3_aa: CASSLGDRNQPQHF; cdr3_nt: TGCGCCAGCAGCTTGGGGGACAGAAATCAGCCCCAGCATTTT
v_call: TRBV19; clone_size: -; j_call: TRBJ1-5; d_call: -; cdr3_aa: CASSPVEGQPQHF; cdr3_nt: TGTGCCAGTAGTCCGGTTGAGGGTCAGCCCCAGCATTTT
v_call: TRBV7-2; clone_size: -; j_call: TRBJ1-1; d_call: -; cdr3_aa: CASSPQRDSTEAFF; cdr3_nt: TGTGCCAGCAGCCCCCAACGGGACTCCACTGAAGCTTTCTTT
v_call: TRBV6-5; clone_size: -; j_call: TRBJ1-2; d_call: TRBD1; cdr3_aa: CASRGQSHSYGYTF; cdr3_nt: TGTGCCAGCAGGGGACAGAGTCACTCCTATGGCTACACCTTC
v_call: TRBV11-2; clone_size: -; j_call: TRBJ2-3; d_call: -; cdr3_aa: CASISTATSTDTQYF; cdr3_nt: TGTGCCAGCATTTCGACAGCGACTAGCACAGATACGCAGTATTTT
v_call: TRBV7-9; clone_size: -; j_call: TRBJ1-6; d_call: -; cdr3_aa: CASSIGSNSPLHF; cdr3_nt: TGTGCCAGCAGTATAGGGAGCAATTCACCCCTCCACTTT
v_call: TRBV12-5; clone_size: -; j_call: TRBJ2-1; d_call: TRBD1; cdr3_aa: CASGSLPGQGYNEQFF; cdr3_nt: TGTGCTAGTGGTTCCCTGCCGGGACAGGGATACAATGAGCAGTTCTTC
v_call: TRBV6-5; clone_size: -; j_call: TRBJ2-3; d_call: TRBD2; cdr3_aa: CASSLGTSSDTQYF; cdr3_nt: TGTGCCAGCAGTCTGGGGACTAGTAGCGATACGCAGTATTTT
v_call: TRBV5-1; clone_size: -; j_call: TRBJ2-7; d_call: TRBD1; cdr3_aa: CASSRGQGSLFSYEQYF; cdr3_nt: TGCGCCAGCAGTCGAGGACAGGGCTCCCTCTTCTCCTACGAGCAGTACTTC
v_call: TRBV6-5; clone_size: -; j_call: TRBJ1-5; d_call: -; cdr3_aa: CASSSTLGNQPQHF; cdr3_nt: TGTGCCAGCAGTTCTACCTTAGGCAATCAGCCCCAGCATTTT
v_call: TRBV30; clone_size: -; j_call: TRBJ2-5; d_call: -; cdr3_aa: CAWSFSGTQETQYF; cdr3_nt: TGTGCCTGGAGTTTTTCCGGGACACAAGAGACCCAGTACTTC
v_call: TRBV9; clone_size: -; j_call: TRBJ2-2; d_call: TRBD2; cdr3_aa: CASSARSGTSGGKNTGELFF; cdr3_nt: TGTGCCAGCAGCGCGAGATCCGGGACTAGCGGGGGAAAGAACACCGGGGAGCTGTTTTTT
v_call: TRBV7-2; clone_size: -; j_call: TRBJ2-1; d_call: -; cdr3_aa: CASSPLSSSSYNEQFF; cdr3_nt: TGTGCCAGCAGCCCTCTTAGCTCGAGCTCCTACAATGAGCAGTTCTTC
v_call: TRBV6-2/TRBV6-3; clone_size: few; j_call: TRBJ2-5; d_call: -; cdr3_aa: CASSYLGGTENQETQYF; cdr3_nt: TGTGCCAGCAGTTATCTTGGGGGGACAGAGAACCAAGAGACCCAGTACTTC
v_call: TRBV18; clone_size: once; j_call: TRBJ2-7; d_call: -; cdr3_aa: CASSRSGTVYEQYF; cdr3_nt: TGTGCCAGCTCGCGATCCGGGACTGTTTACGAGCAGTACTTC
v_call: TRBV7-9; clone_size: -; j_call: TRBJ2-3; d_call: -; cdr3_aa: CASSLRLVTDTQYF; cdr3_nt: TGTGCCAGCAGCTTGCGACTCGTCACAGATACGCAGTATTTT
v_call: TRBV13; clone_size: -; j_call: TRBJ2-4; d_call: TRBD2; cdr3_aa: CASSAHSGLNIQYF; cdr3_nt: TGTGCCAGCAGCGCCCATAGCGGGTTAAACATTCAGTACTTC
v_call: TRBV11-2; clone_size: -; j_call: TRBJ1-1; d_call: -; cdr3_aa: CASSPGPPGTEAFF; cdr3_nt: TGTGCCAGCAGCCCGGGTCCCCCGGGCACTGAAGCTTTCTTT
v_call: TRBV7-3; clone_size: -; j_call: TRBJ1-5; d_call: -; cdr3_aa: CASSFGPGQPQHF; cdr3_nt: TGTGCCAGCAGCTTCGGCCCGGGTCAGCCCCAGCATTTT
v_call: TRBV6-5; clone_size: -; j_call: TRBJ1-1; d_call: TRBD1; cdr3_aa: CASRPRGLMNTEAFF; cdr3_nt: TGTGCCAGCAGACCCAGGGGGCTGATGAACACTGAAGCTTTCTTT